The text below deals with one T cell receptor beta chain. This clone's antigen is unknown. Base-call qualities are not available, and no considerably larger clone is one nucleotide away. Ficoll-Paque density gradient centrifugation was the method used to isolate PBMCs. The data were obtained in a study of T-cell memory formation after mild COVID-19 listed by TCRdb under 2021. A note on the overall study: TCR sequence clusters from the two donors were largely donor specific. T-cell clones expanding and contracting after mild COVID-19 in two donors were tracked by longitudinal TCRalpha and TCRbeta repertoire sequencing. The cohort was made up of two young adult volunteers, one female and one male, who were previously healthy. On the study overall, not on this receptor specifically: Some responding clones were detected in pre-infection memory, suggesting pre-existing cross-reactive memory T cells joined the SARS-CoV-2 response. Whether the second-wave clones peaking on day 37 were SARS-CoV-2 specific was not confirmed. Clones that contracted from day 15 to 85 showed balanced CD4/CD8 phenotypes, whereas a second wave of clones that expanded from day 15 to 37 leaned towards CD4+. Contracting CD4+ clones were found mainly in CM and EM memory subsets, while CD8+ clones were enriched in EMRA. Only a couple of mild cases were covered in the study, and larger cohorts including severe cases with pre-infection samples were considered necessary.

Instrument on record: Illumina NovaSeq 6000. TCRalpha and TCRbeta cDNA libraries were built by 5'RACE with constant-segment primers, adding sample barcodes and unique molecular identifiers. RNA was extracted from every sample with Trizol reagent. Amplification of the libraries took two PCR steps, and the second step added a second sample barcode plus Illumina TruSeq adapters. Libraries were sequenced on an Illumina NovaSeq with 2 x 150 bp paired-end reads. Under the source paper's analysis protocol: Reads were demultiplexed and collapsed into UMI-guided consensus sequences with migec v1.2.7. Using mixcr v2.1.11, UMI consensuses were aligned to TRA and TRB V and J templates and then assembled into clonotypes. Clonotypes were classified as expanded or contracted when called significant by both edgeR and NoisET, with noise models trained on biological replicates. For edgeR calls, a false discovery rate-adjusted p below 0.01 and a log2 fold-change threshold of 1 were applied. PCA with hierarchical clustering of max-normalized trajectories of the 1000 most abundant clonotypes was used as exploratory dynamics analysis. Separately sequenced CD4+ and CD8+ repertoires were used to assign a CD4 or CD8 phenotype to each responding clone. The public reads were run again by TCRdb, first through fastp at Q25 and then through MiXCR, and only productive beta chains were kept. Rows with a matching CDR3 protein are joined into one entry that keeps the most common DNA and genes. In this record, the V and J calls reflect TCRdb's handling and not the investigators' own analysis. The sample table lists 450,000 or so distinct CDR3 sequences, approximately 25% of them with a count of one. Approximately 12% of the sample is taken by the ten largest.

The source of this sequence is an adult woman who had mild COVID-19 (a few samples of this study predate the infection). The sample titles of this study are shuffled in the database, so cell type and time point are left out; the donor was told from shared clones. The specimen was PBMCs or a T cell subset sorted from them (not recorded which).

The CDR3 amino acid sequence is: CASSQLQGDSPLHF. The DNA is as follows: TGCGCCAGCAGCCAATTACAGGGAGACTCACCCCTCCACTTT. The V and J genes are TRBV4-3 and TRBJ1-6; TRBD1 might be the D gene, on 6 matching bases. Deletion took 2 bases off V and 10 bases off J, with a span of 12 bases between the germline ends. The CDR3, cysteine through phenylalanine, is 14 amino acids long. The kept DNA is CDR3 alone, 42 bases in frame from the first base. CDR1 LGHNA and CDR2 YSLEER were looked up in the germline V gene.